The sequence of this T cell receptor beta chain was determined in a study of blood T cells in healthy people across ages (dated by TCRdb to between 2015 and 2016). About the full investigation: In model experiments, template switching captured roughly one uniquely barcoded TCR beta cDNA molecule for every two T cells. The study measured age-related changes in TCR beta repertoire diversity using deep sequencing normalized with unique cDNA molecular identifiers. The donors were split into four age groups: young (average around 15 years), middle-aged (over 35), aged (roughly 65) and long-lived (over 75). To avoid experimental bias, donors of different ages were distributed randomly across sequencing lanes. Using the same blood draw, the study looked at two additional independent replicas of 1 million unique cDNA reads for two donors, one aged 18 to 30 and the other aged 80 or older.

The roughly 37 donors, aged roughly 6 to 95 years, were systemically healthy Caucasian individuals from Russia. Each donor gave ten milliliters of peripheral blood, collected into EDTA-treated Vacutainer tubes. Ficoll-Paque density-gradient centrifugation was used to isolate PBMCs, with at least 6.5 million per sample. Trizol reagent was used to extract total RNA from PBMCs, with at least 6 micrograms per sample. Naive CD45RAhigh/CD27high T cell percentages were measured by flow cytometry on a PBMC aliquot from every donor. The protocol used for the library was 5' RACE. For sequencing, an Illumina HiSeq 2500 was employed. A second PCR of roughly 7 to 11 cycles was performed with a sample-barcoded 5' primer and a J-beta primer mix. A template-switch 5' adaptor carrying 12 random nucleotides introduced a unique molecular identifier onto each TCR beta cDNA molecule. Each sample yielded at least 2.5 million CDR3-containing paired-end reads. All of the RNA was converted into first-strand cDNA using the Mint cDNA synthesis kit, with a TRBC-specific oligonucleotide serving as the primer. All cDNA was treated with uracil-DNA glycosylase and then went through a first 18-cycle PCR with the universal primers M1SS and BC2_uni_R. Turning to the authors' computational methods: For normalization, 1 million high-quality reads were randomly selected from each sample, with every read carrying a distinct molecular identifier. Reads with shared molecular identifiers were discarded instead of being binned into consensus sequences. MiTCR, with a Q25 quality threshold and the strictest error-elimination algorithm, was used for CDR3 identification, clonotype clustering and error correction. Lower-bound total TCR beta diversity was estimated with a nonparametric unseen species model using Euler transformation. TCRdb trimmed public reads at Q25 via fastp, called clones via MiXCR and kept in-frame beta chains. CDR3 protein sequences are deduplicated, and each keeps its most common genes and DNA. TCRdb's processing, not the authors' own work, is the source of the V and J calls. Here the sample has under 1 million distinct CDR3 sequences; 40% to 50% occur a single time. Roughly a fifth of the sample comes from the top ten.

Remarks on this clonotype: Its target antigen remains unknown. No much larger clonotype is one base removed from it; base qualities were not supplied.

Broad study findings and their caveats: Estimates of total diversity based on one million sequenced T cells were considered lower bounds and underestimates. Since profiling was done on bulk unsorted PBMCs, naive and antigen-experienced compartments could not be conclusively compared. Compared with the aged group, the long-lived group had more naive CD4+ T cells, fewer expanded clones and increased TCR diversity, suggesting age selection. There was a strong correlation between observed TCR beta diversity and the percentage of naive T cells measured by flow cytometry. Because the CMV infection status of the donors was unknown, age-related changes in expanded clonotypes may potentially have been confounded. As age increased, observed TCR beta diversity per million T cells dropped in a roughly linear way, and a significant reduction was already evident by age roughly 36.

Trimmed from V: 8 bases; trimmed from J: 7 bases; junction bases lacking a gene match: 8. The CDR3 runs 14 amino acids, cysteine and phenylalanine included. Here the CDR3 DNA is all that survives: 42 bases in frame from base 1. CDR1 and CDR2 were assigned from the germline V gene (reference sequence) as DFQATT and SNEGSKA. The specimen sequenced was blood. This chain is built from TRBV20-1 and TRBJ2-1; TRBD2 matches 13 bases in the middle. The clonotype originates from a man in his 60s in good health. The bases are TGCAGTCTCTACCAGACTAGCGGGGGGAATGAGCAGTTCTTC. Translation gives CSLYQTSGGNEQFF.